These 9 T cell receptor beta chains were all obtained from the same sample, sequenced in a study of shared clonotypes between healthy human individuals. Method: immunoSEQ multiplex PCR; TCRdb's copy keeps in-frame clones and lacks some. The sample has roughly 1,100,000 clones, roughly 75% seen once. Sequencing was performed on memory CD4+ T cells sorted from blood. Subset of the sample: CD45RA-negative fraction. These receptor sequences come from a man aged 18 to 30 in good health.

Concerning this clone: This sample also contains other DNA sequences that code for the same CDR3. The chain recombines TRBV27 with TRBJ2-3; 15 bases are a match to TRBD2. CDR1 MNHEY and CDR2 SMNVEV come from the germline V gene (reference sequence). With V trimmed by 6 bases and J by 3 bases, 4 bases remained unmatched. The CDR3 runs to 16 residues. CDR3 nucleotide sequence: TGTGCCAGCAGCCTCGGGACTAGCGGGGGGACAGATACGCAGTATTTT. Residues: CASSLGTSGGTDTQYF.

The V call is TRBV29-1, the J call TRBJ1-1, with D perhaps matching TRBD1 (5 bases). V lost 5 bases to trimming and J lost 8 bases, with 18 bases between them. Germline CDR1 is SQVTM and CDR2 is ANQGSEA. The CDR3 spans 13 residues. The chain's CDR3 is CSVRRDLDGEAFF. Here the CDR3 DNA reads TGCAGCGTTCGGAGGGACTTAGATGGCGAAGCTTTCTTT.

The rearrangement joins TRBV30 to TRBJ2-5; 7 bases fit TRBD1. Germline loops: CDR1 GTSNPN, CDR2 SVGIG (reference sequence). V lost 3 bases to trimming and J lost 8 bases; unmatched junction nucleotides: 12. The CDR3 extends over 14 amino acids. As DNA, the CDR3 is TGTGCCTGGAGGGCTACAGGGGCAACGGGAACCCAGTACTTC. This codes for CAWRATGATGTQYF.

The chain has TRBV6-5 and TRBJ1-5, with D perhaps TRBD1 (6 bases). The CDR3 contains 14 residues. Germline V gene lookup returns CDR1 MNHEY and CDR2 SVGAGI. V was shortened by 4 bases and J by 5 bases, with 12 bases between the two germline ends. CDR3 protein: CASSWAGGYQPQHF. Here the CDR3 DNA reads TGTGCCAGCAGTTGGGCCGGGGGCTATCAGCCCCAGCATTTT.

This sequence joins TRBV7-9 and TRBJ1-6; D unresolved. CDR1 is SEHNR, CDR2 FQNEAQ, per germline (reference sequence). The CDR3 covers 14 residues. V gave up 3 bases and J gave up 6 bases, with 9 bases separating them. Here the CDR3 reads CASSFHGLNSPLHF. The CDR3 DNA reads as TGTGCCAGCAGCTTTCACGGGCTTAATTCACCCCTCCACTTT. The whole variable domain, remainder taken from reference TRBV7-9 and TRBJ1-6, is DTGVSQNPRHKITKRGQNVTFRCDPISEHNRLYWYRQTLGQGPEFLTYFQNEAQLEKSRLLSDRFSAERPKGSFSTLEIQRTEQGDSAMYLCASSFHGLNSPLHFGNGTRLTVT.

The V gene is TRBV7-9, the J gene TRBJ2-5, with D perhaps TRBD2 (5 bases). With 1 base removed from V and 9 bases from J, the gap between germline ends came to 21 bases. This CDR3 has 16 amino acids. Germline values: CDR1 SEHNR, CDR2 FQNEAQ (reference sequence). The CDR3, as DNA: TGTGCCAGCAGCTTAGTAGAGTCGCCGGGAAGCGAGGCCCAGTACTTC. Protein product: CASSLVESPGSEAQYF.

The DNA of the CDR3 is TGTGCCAGCAGTAGACAGTCCTTCCTCACTGAAGCTTTCTTT. It encodes CASSRQSFLTEAFF. The chain uses TRBV6-6 and TRBJ1-1, with a possible D match to TRBD1 (5 bases). With 5 bases removed from V and 4 bases from J, the gap between germline ends came to 14 bases. The CDR3 runs to 14 residues. The germline gives CDR1 MNHNY, CDR2 SVGAGI (reference sequence).

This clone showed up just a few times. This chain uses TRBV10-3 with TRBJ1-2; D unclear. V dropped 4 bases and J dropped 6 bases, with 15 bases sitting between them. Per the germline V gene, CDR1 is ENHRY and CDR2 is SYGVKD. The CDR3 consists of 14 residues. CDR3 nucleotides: TGTGCCATCAGTGTGGGTCGGGAGGGTGATGGCTACACCTTC. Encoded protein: CAISVGREGDGYTF.

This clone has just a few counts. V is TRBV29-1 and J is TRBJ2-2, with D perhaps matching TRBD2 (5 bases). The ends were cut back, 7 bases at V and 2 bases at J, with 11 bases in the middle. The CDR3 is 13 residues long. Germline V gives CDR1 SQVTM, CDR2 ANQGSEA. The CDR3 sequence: CSGSGINTGELFF. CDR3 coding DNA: TGCAGCGGATCCGGGATAAACACCGGGGAGCTGTTTTTT.